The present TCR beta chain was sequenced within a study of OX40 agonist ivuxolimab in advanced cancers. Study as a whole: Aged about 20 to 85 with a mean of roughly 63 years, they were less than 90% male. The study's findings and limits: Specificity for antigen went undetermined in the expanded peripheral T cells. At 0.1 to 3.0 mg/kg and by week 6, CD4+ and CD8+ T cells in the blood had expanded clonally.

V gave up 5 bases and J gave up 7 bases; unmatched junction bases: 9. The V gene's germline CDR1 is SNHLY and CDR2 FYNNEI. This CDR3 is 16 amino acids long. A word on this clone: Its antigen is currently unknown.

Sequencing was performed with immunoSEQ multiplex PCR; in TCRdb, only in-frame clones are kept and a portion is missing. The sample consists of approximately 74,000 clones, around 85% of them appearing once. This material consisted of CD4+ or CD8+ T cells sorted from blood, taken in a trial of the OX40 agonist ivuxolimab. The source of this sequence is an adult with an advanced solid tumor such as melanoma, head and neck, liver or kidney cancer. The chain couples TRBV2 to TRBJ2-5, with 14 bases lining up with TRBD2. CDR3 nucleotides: TGTGCCAGCAGTCCAGGGACTAGCGGGGGACTAAGGACCCAGTACTTC. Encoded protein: CASSPGTSGGLRTQYF.